This T cell receptor beta chain derives from a study of shared clonotypes between healthy human individuals. Whole-study findings and limits: The study drew on few donors, limiting represented genetic and exposure-history diversity.

The CDR3 contains 14 residues. The V and J ends lost 8 bases and 6 bases, in that order; junction bases with no gene match: 14. CDR1 is SQVTM and CDR2 is ANQGSEA in the germline V gene. This clone was picked up a small number of times. As yet, its antigen is unknown. As handled by the study authors: There were no quality scores in the junction-only immunoSEQ sequences, so filtering differed. The method was immunoSEQ multiplex PCR; TCRdb's version includes in-frame clones alone and lacks a portion of them. That table supplies the V and J calls and clone size; D and trimming were determined from the DNA. The sample gives around 720,000 clones, around three quarters of which show up once; more than 1.5% is in the top ten.

This clonotype originated in a woman aged 25 to 39 in good health. The sequencing input was memory CD4+ T cells sorted from blood. Subset reported: CD45RA-negative fraction. V usage is TRBV29-1 and J usage is TRBJ1-1; 8 bases line up with TRBD1. As DNA, the CDR3 is TGCAGCTACCAGGTCGGCCAGGGGGCTTCTGAAGCTTTCTTT. Its protein product is CSYQVGQGASEAFF.